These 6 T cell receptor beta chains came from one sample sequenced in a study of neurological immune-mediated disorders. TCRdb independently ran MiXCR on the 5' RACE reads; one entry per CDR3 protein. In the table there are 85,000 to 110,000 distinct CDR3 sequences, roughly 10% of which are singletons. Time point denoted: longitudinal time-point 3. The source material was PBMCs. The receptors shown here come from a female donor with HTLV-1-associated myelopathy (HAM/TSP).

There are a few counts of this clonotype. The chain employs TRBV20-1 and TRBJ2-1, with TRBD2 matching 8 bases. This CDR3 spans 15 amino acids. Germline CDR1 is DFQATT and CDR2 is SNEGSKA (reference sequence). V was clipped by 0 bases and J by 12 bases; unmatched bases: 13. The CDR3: CSARDPSGFRRGQFF. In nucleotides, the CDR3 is TGCAGTGCTAGAGATCCTAGCGGGTTCCGAAGGGGGCAGTTCTTC.

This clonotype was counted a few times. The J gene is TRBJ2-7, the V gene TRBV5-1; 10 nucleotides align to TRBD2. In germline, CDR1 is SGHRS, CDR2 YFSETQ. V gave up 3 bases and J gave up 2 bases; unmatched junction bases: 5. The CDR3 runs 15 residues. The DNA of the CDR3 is TGCGCCAGCAGCTCCATAGCGGGGGGCACCTACGAGCAGTACTTC. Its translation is CASSSIAGGTYEQYF.

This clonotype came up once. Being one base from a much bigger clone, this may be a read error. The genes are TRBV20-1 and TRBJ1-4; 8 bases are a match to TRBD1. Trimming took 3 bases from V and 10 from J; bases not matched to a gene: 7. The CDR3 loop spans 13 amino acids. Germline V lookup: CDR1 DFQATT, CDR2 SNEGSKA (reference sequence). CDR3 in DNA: TGCAGTGCTAGGGACAGGGAATTGGGAAAACTGTTTTTT. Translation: CSARDRELGKLFF.

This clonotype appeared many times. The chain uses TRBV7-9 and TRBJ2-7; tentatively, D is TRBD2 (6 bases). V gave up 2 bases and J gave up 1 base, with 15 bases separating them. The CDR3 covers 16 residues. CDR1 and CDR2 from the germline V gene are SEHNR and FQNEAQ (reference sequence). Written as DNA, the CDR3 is TGTGCCAGCAGCTTAATGTGGGGGGATAAGTCCTACGAGCAGTACTTC. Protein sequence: CASSLMWGDKSYEQYF.

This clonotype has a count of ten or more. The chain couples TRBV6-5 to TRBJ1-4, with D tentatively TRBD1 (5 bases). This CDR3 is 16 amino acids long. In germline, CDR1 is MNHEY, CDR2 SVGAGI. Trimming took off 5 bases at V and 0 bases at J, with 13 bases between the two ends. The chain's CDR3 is CASSRRGSATNEKLFF. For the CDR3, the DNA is TGTGCCAGCAGTCGGAGGGGTTCTGCAACTAATGAAAAACTGTTTTTT.

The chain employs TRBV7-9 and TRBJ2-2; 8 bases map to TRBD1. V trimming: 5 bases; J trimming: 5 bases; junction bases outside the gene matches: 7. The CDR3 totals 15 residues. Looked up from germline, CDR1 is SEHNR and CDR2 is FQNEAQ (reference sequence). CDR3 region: CASSGPGQGTGELFF. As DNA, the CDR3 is TGTGCCAGCAGCGGCCCAGGACAGGGAACCGGGGAGCTGTTTTTT.